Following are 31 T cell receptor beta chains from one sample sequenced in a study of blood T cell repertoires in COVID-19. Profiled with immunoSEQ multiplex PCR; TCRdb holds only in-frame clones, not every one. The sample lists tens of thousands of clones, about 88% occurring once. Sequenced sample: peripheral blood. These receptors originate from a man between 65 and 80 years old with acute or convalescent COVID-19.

This chain's CDR3 is CASSPDRGHGYTF. The DNA for the CDR3 is TGTGCCAGCAGCCCCGACAGGGGGCACGGCTACACCTTC. The chain couples TRBV2 to TRBJ1-2; 10 bases match TRBD1. CDR3 size: 13 residues. Germline trimming cut 6 bases from V and 8 bases from J; bases unmatched to any gene: 6. Germline CDR1 SNHLY, CDR2 FYNNEI.

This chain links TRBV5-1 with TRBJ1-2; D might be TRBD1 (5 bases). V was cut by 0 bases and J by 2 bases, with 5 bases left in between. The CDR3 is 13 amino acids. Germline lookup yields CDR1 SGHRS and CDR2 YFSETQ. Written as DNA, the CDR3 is TGCGCCAGCAGCTTGGGACAGAACTATGGCTACACCTTC. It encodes CASSLGQNYGYTF.

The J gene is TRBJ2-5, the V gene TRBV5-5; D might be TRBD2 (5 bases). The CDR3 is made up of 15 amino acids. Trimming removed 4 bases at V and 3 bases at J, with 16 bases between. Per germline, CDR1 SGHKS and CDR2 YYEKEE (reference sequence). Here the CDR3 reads CASSVVAGHEETQYF. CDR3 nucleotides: TGTGCCAGCAGCGTTGTGGCGGGTCACGAAGAGACCCAGTACTTC.

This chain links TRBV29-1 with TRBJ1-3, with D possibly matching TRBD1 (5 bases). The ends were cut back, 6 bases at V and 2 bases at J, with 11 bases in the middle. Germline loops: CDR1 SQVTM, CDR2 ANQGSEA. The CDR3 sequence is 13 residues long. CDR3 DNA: TGCAGCGTGATCGGGGGGGCTGGAAACACCATATATTTT. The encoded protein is CSVIGGAGNTIYF.

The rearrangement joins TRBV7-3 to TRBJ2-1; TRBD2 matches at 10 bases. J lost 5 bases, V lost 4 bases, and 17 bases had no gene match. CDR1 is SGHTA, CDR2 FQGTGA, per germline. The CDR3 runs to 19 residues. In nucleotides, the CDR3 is TGTGCCAGCAGCTCCTACCTAGGAGCGGGGGGGCCTAGGGACAATGAGCAGTTCTTC. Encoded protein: CASSSYLGAGGPRDNEQFF.

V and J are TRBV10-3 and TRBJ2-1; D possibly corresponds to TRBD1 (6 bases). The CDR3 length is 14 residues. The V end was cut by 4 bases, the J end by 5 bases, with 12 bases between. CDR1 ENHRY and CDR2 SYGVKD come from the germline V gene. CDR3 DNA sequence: TGTGCCATCAGTGCGGACAGTGTCAACAATGAGCAGTTCTTC. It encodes CAISADSVNNEQFF.

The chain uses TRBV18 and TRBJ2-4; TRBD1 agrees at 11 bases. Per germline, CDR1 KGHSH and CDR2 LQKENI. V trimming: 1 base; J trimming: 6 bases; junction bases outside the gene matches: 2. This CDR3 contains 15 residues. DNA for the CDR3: TGTGCCAGCTCACCACGGACAGGGGGCACAAACATTCAGTACTTC. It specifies CASSPRTGGTNIQYF.

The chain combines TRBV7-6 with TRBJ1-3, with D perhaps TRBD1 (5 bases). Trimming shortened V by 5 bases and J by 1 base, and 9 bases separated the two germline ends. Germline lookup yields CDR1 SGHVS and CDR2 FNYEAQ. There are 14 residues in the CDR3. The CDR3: CASSQSGSGNTIYF. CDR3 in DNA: TGTGCCAGCAGCCAGTCAGGGTCTGGAAACACCATATATTTT.

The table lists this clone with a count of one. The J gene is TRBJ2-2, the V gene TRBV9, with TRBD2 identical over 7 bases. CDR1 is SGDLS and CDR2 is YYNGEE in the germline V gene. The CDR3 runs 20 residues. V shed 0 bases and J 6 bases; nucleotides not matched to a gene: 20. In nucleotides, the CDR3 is TGTGCCAGCAGCGTAGCGGGAGGAGCGACTAGTCGTCAGGTTCCCGGGGAGCTGTTTTTT. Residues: CASSVAGGATSRQVPGELFF.

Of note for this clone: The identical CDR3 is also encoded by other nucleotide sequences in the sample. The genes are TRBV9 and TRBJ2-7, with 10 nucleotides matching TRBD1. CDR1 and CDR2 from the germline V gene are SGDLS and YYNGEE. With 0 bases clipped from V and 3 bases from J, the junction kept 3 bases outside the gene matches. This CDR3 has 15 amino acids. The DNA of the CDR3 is TGTGCCAGCAGCGTAGGGACAGGGGGGTTCTACGAGCAGTACTTC. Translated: CASSVGTGGFYEQYF. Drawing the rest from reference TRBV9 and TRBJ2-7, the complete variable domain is DSGVTQTPKHLITATGQRVTLRCSPRSGDLSVYWYQQSLDQGLQFLIQYYNGEERAKGNILERFSAQQFPDLHSELNLSSLELGDSALYFCASSVGTGGFYEQYFGPGTRLTVT.

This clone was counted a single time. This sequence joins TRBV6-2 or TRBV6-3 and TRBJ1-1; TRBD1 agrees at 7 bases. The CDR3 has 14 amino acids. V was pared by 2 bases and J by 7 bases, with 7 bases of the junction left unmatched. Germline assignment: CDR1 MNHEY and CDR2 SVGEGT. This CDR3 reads CASSYRTGPFEAFF. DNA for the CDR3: TGTGCCAGCAGTTACAGGACAGGCCCTTTTGAAGCTTTCTTT.

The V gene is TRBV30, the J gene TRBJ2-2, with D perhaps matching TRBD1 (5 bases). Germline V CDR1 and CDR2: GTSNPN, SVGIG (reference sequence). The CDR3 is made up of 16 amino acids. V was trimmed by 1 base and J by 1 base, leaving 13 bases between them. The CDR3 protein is CAWSGWGRVNTGELFF. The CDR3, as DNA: TGTGCCTGGAGTGGTTGGGGCAGGGTGAACACCGGGGAGCTGTTTTTT. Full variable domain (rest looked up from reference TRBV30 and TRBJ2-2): SQTIHQWPATLVQPVGSPLSLECTVEGTSNPNLYWYRQAAGRGLQLLFYSVGIGQISSEVPQNLSASRPQDRQFILSSKKLLLSDSGFYLCAWSGWGRVNTGELFFGEGSRLTVL.

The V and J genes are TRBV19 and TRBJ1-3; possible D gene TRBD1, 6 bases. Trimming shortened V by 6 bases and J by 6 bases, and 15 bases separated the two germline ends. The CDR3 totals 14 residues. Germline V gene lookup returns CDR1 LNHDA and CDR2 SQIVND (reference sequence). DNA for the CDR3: TGTGCCAGTAGCAAACAGGGCGCGGTAAACACCATATATTTT. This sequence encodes CASSKQGAVNTIYF. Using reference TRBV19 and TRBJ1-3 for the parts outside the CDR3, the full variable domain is DGGITQSPKYLFRKEGQNVTLSCEQNLNHDAMYWYRQDPGQGLRLIYYSQIVNDFQKGDIAEGYSVSREKKESFPLTVTSAQKNPTAFYLCASSKQGAVNTIYFGEGSWLTVV.

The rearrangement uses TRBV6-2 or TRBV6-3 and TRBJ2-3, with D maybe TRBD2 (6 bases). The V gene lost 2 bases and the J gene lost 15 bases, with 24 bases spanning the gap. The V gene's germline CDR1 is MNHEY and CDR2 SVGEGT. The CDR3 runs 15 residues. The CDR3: CASSYGVFGSGPSYF. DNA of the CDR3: TGTGCCAGCAGTTACGGGGTGTTCGGTAGCGGACCCAGTTATTTT.

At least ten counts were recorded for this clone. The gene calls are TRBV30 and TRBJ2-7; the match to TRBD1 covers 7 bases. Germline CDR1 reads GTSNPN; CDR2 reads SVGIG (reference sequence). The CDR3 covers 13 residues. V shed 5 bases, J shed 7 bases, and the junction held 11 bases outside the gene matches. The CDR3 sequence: CAWVRTSGGEQYF. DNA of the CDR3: TGTGCCTGGGTTCGGACATCAGGGGGTGAGCAGTACTTC.

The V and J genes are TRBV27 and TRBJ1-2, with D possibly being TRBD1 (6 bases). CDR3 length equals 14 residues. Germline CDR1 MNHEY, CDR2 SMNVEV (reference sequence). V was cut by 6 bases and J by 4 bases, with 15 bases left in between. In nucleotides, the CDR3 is TGTGCCAGCAGCCAACAGGGATTTGTCTATGGCTACACCTTC. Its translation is CASSQQGFVYGYTF.

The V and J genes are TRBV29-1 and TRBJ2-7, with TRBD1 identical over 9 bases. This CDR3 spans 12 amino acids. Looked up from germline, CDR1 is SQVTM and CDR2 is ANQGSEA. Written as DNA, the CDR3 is TGCGGAGCAGGGACAGGGATTTACGAGCAGTACTTC. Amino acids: CGAGTGIYEQYF.

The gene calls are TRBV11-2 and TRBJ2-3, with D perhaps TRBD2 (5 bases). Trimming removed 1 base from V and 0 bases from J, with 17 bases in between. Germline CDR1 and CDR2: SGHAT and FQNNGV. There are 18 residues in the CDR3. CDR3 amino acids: CASSLGDGWRSSTDTQYF. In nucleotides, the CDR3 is TGTGCCAGCAGCTTAGGCGACGGATGGAGGTCTAGCACAGATACGCAGTATTTT.

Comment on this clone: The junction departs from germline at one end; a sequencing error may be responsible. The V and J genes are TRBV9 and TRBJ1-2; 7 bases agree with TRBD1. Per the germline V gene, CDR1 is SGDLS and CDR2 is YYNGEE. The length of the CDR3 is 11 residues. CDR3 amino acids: CASNRGFSYTF. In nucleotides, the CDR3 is TGTGCTAGCAACAGGGGTTTTAGCTACACCTTC. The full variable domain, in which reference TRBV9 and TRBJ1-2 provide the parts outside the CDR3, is DSGVTQTPKHLITATGQRVTLRCSPRSGDLSVYWYQQSLDQGLQFLIQYYNGEERAKGNILERFSAQQFPDLHSELNLSSLELGDSALYFCASNRGFSYTFGSGTRLTVV.

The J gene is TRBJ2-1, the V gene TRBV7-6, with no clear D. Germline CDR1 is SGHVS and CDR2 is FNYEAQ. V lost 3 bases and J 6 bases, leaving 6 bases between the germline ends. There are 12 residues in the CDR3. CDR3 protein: CASSFSGNEQFF. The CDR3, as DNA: TGTGCCAGCAGCTTTTCGGGCAATGAGCAGTTCTTC.

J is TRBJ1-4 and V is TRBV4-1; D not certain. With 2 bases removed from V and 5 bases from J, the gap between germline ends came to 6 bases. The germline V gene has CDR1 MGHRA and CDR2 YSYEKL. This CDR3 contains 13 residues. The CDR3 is CASSQWRNEKLFF. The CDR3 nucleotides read TGCGCCAGCAGCCAATGGAGGAATGAAAAACTGTTTTTT.

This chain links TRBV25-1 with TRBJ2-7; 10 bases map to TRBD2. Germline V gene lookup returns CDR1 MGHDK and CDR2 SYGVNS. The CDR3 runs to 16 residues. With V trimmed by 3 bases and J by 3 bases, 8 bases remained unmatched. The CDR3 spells CASSEPSGGHNYEQYF. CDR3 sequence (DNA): TGTGCCAGCAGTGAGCCTAGCGGGGGCCATAACTACGAGCAGTACTTC.

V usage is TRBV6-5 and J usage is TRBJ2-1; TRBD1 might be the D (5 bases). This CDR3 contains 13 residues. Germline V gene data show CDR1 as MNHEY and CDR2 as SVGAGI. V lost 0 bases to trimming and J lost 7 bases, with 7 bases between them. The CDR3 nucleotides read TGTGCCAGCAGTTACTCAAGGGGTAATGAGCAGTTCTTC. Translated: CASSYSRGNEQFF.

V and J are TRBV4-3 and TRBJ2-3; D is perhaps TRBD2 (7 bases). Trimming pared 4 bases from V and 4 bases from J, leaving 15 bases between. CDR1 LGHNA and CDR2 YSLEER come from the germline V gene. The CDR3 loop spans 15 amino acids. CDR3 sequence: CASSPTGGRADTQYF. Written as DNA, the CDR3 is TGCGCCAGCAGCCCAACCGGGGGGCGGGCAGATACGCAGTATTTT.

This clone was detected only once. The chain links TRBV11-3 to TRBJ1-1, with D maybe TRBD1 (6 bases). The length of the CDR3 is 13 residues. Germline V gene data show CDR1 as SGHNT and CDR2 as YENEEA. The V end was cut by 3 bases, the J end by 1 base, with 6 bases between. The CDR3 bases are TGTGCCAGCAGCTTGGGACAGAACACTGAAGCTTTCTTT. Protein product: CASSLGQNTEAFF.

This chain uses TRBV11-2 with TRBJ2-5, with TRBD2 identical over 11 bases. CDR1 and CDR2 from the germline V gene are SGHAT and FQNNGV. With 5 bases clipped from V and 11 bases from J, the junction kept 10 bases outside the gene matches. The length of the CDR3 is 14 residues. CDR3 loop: CASSPGTSGTKQYF. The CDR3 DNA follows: TGTGCCAGCAGCCCCGGGACTAGCGGTACGAAGCAGTACTTC.

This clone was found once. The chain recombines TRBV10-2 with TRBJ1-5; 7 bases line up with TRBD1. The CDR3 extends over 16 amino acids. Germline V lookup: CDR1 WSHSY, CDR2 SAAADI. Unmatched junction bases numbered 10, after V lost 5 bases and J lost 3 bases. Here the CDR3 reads CASSQTGYGLNQPQHF. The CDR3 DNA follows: TGCGCCAGCAGTCAGACAGGGTACGGTCTCAATCAGCCCCAGCATTTT.

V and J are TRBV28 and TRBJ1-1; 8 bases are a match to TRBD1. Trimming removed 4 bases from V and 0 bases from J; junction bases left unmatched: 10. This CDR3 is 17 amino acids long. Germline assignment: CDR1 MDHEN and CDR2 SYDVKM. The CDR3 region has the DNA TGTGCCAGCAGTTCTCAGGGGGCTGTTAGGATGAACACTGAAGCTTTCTTT. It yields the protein CASSSQGAVRMNTEAFF. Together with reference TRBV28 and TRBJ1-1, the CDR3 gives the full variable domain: DVKVTQSSRYLVKRTGEKVFLECVQDMDHENMFWYRQDPGLGLRLIYFSYDVKMKEKGDIPEGYSVSREKKERFSLILESASTNQTSMYLCASSSQGAVRMNTEAFFGQGTRLTVV.

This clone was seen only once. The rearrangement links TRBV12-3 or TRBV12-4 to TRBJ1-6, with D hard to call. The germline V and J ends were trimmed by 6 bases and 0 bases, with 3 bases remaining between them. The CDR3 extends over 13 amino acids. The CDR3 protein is CASRSSYNSPLHF. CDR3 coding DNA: TGTGCCAGCAGGAGCTCCTATAATTCACCCCTCCACTTT.

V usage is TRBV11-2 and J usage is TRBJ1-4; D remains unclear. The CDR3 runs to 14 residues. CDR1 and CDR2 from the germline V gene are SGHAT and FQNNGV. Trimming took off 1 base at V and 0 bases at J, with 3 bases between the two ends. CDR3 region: CASSLGATNEKLFF. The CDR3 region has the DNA TGTGCCAGCAGCTTAGGAGCAACTAATGAAAAACTGTTTTTT.

Written as DNA, the CDR3 is TGTGCCAGCAGCCCACGGAGGGAATACGGGGAGCTGTTTTTT. Residues: CASSPRREYGELFF. V usage is TRBV7-2 and J usage is TRBJ2-2; perhaps TRBD2 as D (6 bases). V gave up 5 bases and J gave up 7 bases, with 14 bases separating them. The CDR3 totals 14 residues. Germline V CDR1 and CDR2: SGHTA, FQGNSA. Looking up the rest from reference TRBV7-2 and TRBJ2-2 gives the full variable domain: GAGVSQSPSNKVTEKGKDVELRCDPISGHTALYWYRQSLGQGLEFLIYFQGNSAPDKSGLPSDRFSAERTGGSVSTLTIQRTQQEDSAVYLCASSPRREYGELFFGEGSRLTVL.